These 29 T cell receptor beta chains originate from one sample sequenced in a study of blood T cells in healthy people across ages. Then a second PCR, running roughly 7 to 12 cycles, was carried out with a sample-barcoded 5' primer and a J-beta primer mix. A single record per CDR3 protein comes from TCRdb applying MiXCR to the 5' RACE reads. This sample has roughly 1.7 million distinct CDR3 sequences; 30% to 35% occur once, and the top ten carry roughly 12%. The sample taken for sequencing was blood. The receptors derive from a woman under 40 in good health.

This clonotype was counted only a few times. The CDR3 is CSASLPRDFSKNIQYF. The CDR3 DNA is TGCAGTGCCTCGCTCCCACGAGATTTTTCCAAAAACATTCAGTACTTC. The rearrangement joins TRBV20-1 to TRBJ2-4, with no clear D. The CDR3 totals 16 residues. V lost 6 bases and J 2 bases, leaving 20 bases between the germline ends. Germline V gene sequence: CDR1 DFQATT, CDR2 SNEGSKA (reference sequence).

The rearrangement joins TRBV4-2 to TRBJ2-6, with D tentatively TRBD1 (5 bases). The germline V and J ends were trimmed by 3 bases and 0 bases, with 9 bases remaining between them. Germline loops: CDR1 LGHNA, CDR2 YNFKEQ. The CDR3 loop spans 16 amino acids. CDR3 sequence reads: CASSQSQGSGANVLTF. In DNA form, the CDR3 reads TGTGCCAGCAGCCAGTCCCAGGGCTCTGGGGCCAACGTCCTGACTTTC.

The CDR3 reads CASSSIGSYGYTF. CDR3 in DNA: TGTGCCAGCAGCTCTATCGGGTCCTATGGCTACACCTTC. This chain joins TRBV7-2 and TRBJ1-2; no definite D call. The V gene's germline CDR1 is SGHTA and CDR2 FQGNSA. V lost 4 bases and J lost 4, with 10 bases in between. There are 13 residues in the CDR3.

The V gene is TRBV29-1, the J gene TRBJ1-4, with D unresolved. The CDR3 runs 12 residues. The V gene's germline CDR1 is SQVTM and CDR2 ANQGSEA. The V end lost 5 bases, the J end lost 5 bases, and 9 bases lay between the germline ends. CDR3 sequence: CSVKGGNEKLFF. The CDR3 coding sequence is TGCAGCGTTAAGGGTGGGAATGAAAAACTGTTTTTT. Using reference TRBV29-1 and TRBJ1-4 for the parts outside the CDR3, the full variable domain is SAVISQKPSRDICQRGTSLTIQCQVDSQVTMMFWYRQQPGQSLTLIATANQGSEATYESGFVIDKFPISRPNLTFSTLTVSNMSPEDSSIYLCSVKGGNEKLFFGSGTQLSVL.

This clonotype was observed a few times. This chain uses TRBV12-3 or TRBV12-4 with TRBJ2-1; 8 bases agree with TRBD2. This CDR3 spans 14 amino acids. With 2 bases clipped from V and 6 bases from J, the junction kept 3 bases outside the gene matches. CDR3 protein: CASSLSGRINEQFF. The CDR3, as DNA: TGTGCCAGCAGTTTAAGCGGGAGAATCAATGAGCAGTTCTTC.

This clonotype turned up a few times. The V gene is TRBV5-1, the J gene TRBJ2-5, with D unclear. Per germline, CDR1 SGHRS and CDR2 YFSETQ. Trimming shortened V by 5 bases and J by 2 bases, and 10 bases separated the two germline ends. The CDR3 has 13 amino acids. In DNA form, the CDR3 reads TGCGCCAGCAGTCAGCCATCACAAGAGACCCAGTACTTC. Its protein product is CASSQPSQETQYF. Looking up the rest from reference TRBV5-1 and TRBJ2-5 gives the full variable domain: KAGVTQTPRYLIKTRGQQVTLSCSPISGHRSVSWYQQTPGQGLQFLFEYFSETQRNKGNFPGRFSGRQFSNSRSEMNVSTLELGDSALYLCASSQPSQETQYFGPGTRLLVL.

On this clonotype: The junction departs from the called germline gene at one end, perhaps through a read error. This chain connects TRBV20-1 to TRBJ2-7; TRBD2 matches at 7 bases. Germline CDR1 reads DFQATT; CDR2 reads SNEGSKA (reference sequence). This CDR3 comprises 14 residues. CDR3 sequence (DNA): TGCAGTGCCAGGAGAAGCGGGATCCCCTACGAGCGGTACTTC. Translation: CSARRSGIPYERYF.

This clonotype has just a few counts. V is TRBV3-1 and J is TRBJ2-3; TRBD2 matches at 7 bases. The CDR3 extends over 17 amino acids. The V gene's germline CDR1 is LGHDT and CDR2 YNNKEL (reference sequence). The ends lost 4 bases at V and 2 bases at J; junction bases unmatched: 12. CDR3 residues: CASSPDGGGTPTDTQYF. The CDR3 DNA is TGTGCCAGCAGCCCCGATGGGGGGGGAACCCCCACAGATACGCAGTATTTT.

Details on this clonotype: Just one base apart from a much larger clone, this may be a read error. The chain couples TRBV9 to TRBJ2-7, with 10 bases matching TRBD1. Germline CDR1 is SGDLS and CDR2 is YYNGEE. V lost 4 bases, J lost 5 bases, and 3 bases stayed unmatched. The CDR3 has 13 amino acids. CDR3 in DNA: TGTGCCAGCAGCAGACAGGGGGCGAACGAGCAGTACTTC. Protein product: CASSRQGANEQYF. The whole variable domain, remainder taken from reference TRBV9 and TRBJ2-7, is DSGVTQTPKHLITATGQRVTLRCSPRSGDLSVYWYQQSLDQGLQFLIQYYNGEERAKGNILERFSAQQFPDLHSELNLSSLELGDSALYFCASSRQGANEQYFGPGTRLTVT.

There are a few counts of this clonotype. The V and J genes are TRBV20-1 and TRBJ2-3, with a weak D call TRBD1 (5 bases). The V end lost 5 bases, the J end lost 3 bases, and 18 bases lay between the germline ends. The CDR3 runs 15 residues. CDR1 DFQATT and CDR2 SNEGSKA come from the germline V gene (reference sequence). This CDR3 is CSALGPREGTDTQYF. CDR3 DNA sequence: TGCAGTGCTCTCGGACCCAGGGAAGGGACAGATACGCAGTATTTT.

V and J are TRBV7-6 and TRBJ2-1, with 7 bases lining up with TRBD2. CDR1 and CDR2 from the germline V gene are SGHVS and FNYEAQ. The length of the CDR3 is 17 residues. Losses at the gene ends were 5 bases for V and 0 bases for J; bases not matched to a gene: 10. The DNA for the CDR3 is TGTGCCAGCAGCCCTCAGAGCGGGGAGAGCTCCTACAATGAGCAGTTCTTC. Its translation is CASSPQSGESSYNEQFF.

The chain is built from TRBV27 and TRBJ1-4; 9 nucleotides line up with TRBD1. This CDR3 is built from 14 residues. Germline CDR1 and CDR2: MNHEY and SMNVEV (reference sequence). Trimming cost V 8 bases and J 8 bases; bases outside gene matches: 9. CDR3 bases: TGTGCCAGCGGCCCGGGACAGGGATGGGAAAAACTGTTTTTT. Amino acids: CASGPGQGWEKLFF.

This clonotype occurred a few times. The chain links TRBV7-9 to TRBJ1-2; possibly TRBD1 for D (5 bases). V lost 5 bases and J lost 1, with 14 bases in between. The CDR3 covers 15 residues. Germline assignment: CDR1 SEHNR and CDR2 FQNEAQ (reference sequence). This CDR3 is CASSPNEGRNYGYTF. In DNA, the CDR3 is TGTGCCAGCAGCCCTAATGAGGGGCGTAACTATGGCTACACCTTC.

About this clonotype: At one boundary the junction diverges from the germline segment, which might be a read error. The V gene is TRBV5-1, the J gene TRBJ2-3; D is perhaps TRBD1 (5 bases). Germline lookup yields CDR1 SGHRS and CDR2 YFSETQ. CDR3 size: 15 residues. DNA of the CDR3: TGCGCCGGCAGCTTGGGGCTCACTAGCACAGATACGCAGTATTTT. Its protein product is CAGSLGLTSTDTQYF.

This clonotype has more than one count but fewer than ten. The V and J genes are TRBV28 and TRBJ2-7; 8 bases align to TRBD2. Germline assignment: CDR1 MDHEN and CDR2 SYDVKM. The V gene end was trimmed by 2 bases and the J gene end by 5 bases; junction bases not matched to a gene: 5. The CDR3 sequence is 14 residues long. CDR3 DNA: TGTGCCAGCAGTTTAAGTAGGACTAGCAACGAGCAGTACTTC. This encodes CASSLSRTSNEQYF.

This clonotype occurred once. One end of the junction varies from germline; a read error may be responsible. Here the CDR3 reads CVSSLARGDTQYF. CDR3 coding DNA: TGTGTCAGCAGCTTAGCGAGGGGGGATACACAGTATTTT. This chain joins TRBV7-2 and TRBJ2-3, with D perhaps TRBD1 or TRBD2 (6 bases each). Germline values: CDR1 SGHTA, CDR2 FQGNSA. The CDR3 is 13 amino acids.

The chain combines TRBV2 with TRBJ2-7, with D possibly matching TRBD1 (7 bases). With 4 bases removed from V and 4 bases from J, the gap between germline ends came to 14 bases. Germline V gives CDR1 SNHLY, CDR2 FYNNEI. The CDR3 spans 14 residues. In DNA, the CDR3 is TGTGCCAGCAGTGGTCCAGCAGGGGGGTACGAGCAGTACTTC. Encoded protein: CASSGPAGGYEQYF.

In its sample, this clonotype was seen many times. V usage is TRBV12-3 or TRBV12-4 and J usage is TRBJ1-2, with D possibly being TRBD1 (5 bases). The CDR3 loop spans 13 amino acids. V lost 2 bases, J lost 4 bases, and 8 bases lay in between. CDR3 nucleotides: TGTGCCAGCAGTTTACCAGGGTCCTATGGCTACACCTTC. Protein sequence: CASSLPGSYGYTF.

This clonotype was seen a handful of times. This sequence joins TRBV9 and TRBJ2-1; 11 bases match TRBD2. The CDR3 runs 17 residues. The V and J ends lost 4 bases and 4 bases, in that order; junction bases with no gene match: 10. The germline CDR1 and CDR2 sequences are SGDLS and YYNGEE. The CDR3 here is CASSPRGTSGAYNEQFF. The CDR3 region has the DNA TGTGCCAGCAGCCCGCGAGGGACTAGCGGTGCGTACAATGAGCAGTTCTTC.

This clonotype was seen at least ten times. V gene TRBV29-1 combines with J gene TRBJ2-7, with 7 bases lining up with TRBD2. Germline V gene data show CDR1 as SQVTM and CDR2 as ANQGSEA. The CDR3 consists of 13 residues. With 7 bases clipped from V and 3 bases from J, the junction kept 9 bases outside the gene matches. The CDR3 region has the DNA TGCAGCGCCCGGGACCGGGAGGTCTACGAGCAGTACTTC. Translated: CSARDREVYEQYF.

This clonotype was seen many times. This sequence joins TRBV20-1 and TRBJ2-7; D unresolved. CDR1 and CDR2 from the germline V gene are DFQATT and SNEGSKA (reference sequence). The CDR3 runs to 11 residues. V dropped 4 bases and J dropped 2 bases, with 6 bases sitting between them. The chain's CDR3 is CSATGTYEQYF. The CDR3, as DNA: TGCAGTGCTACAGGTACCTACGAGCAGTACTTC.

V and J are TRBV6-1 and TRBJ2-3; D gene uncertain. This CDR3 has 15 residues. Germline V gene data show CDR1 as MNHNS and CDR2 as SASEGT. Trimming left V 2 bases short and J 3 bases short, with 12 bases between. The CDR3 nucleotides are TGTGCCAGCAGTGAACAAGACCTCGAAACAGATACGCAGTATTTT. Residues: CASSEQDLETDTQYF.

The chain recombines TRBV9 with TRBJ2-1; 7 bases fit TRBD2. Germline values: CDR1 SGDLS, CDR2 YYNGEE. The CDR3 is made up of 17 amino acids. With V trimmed by 0 bases and J by 0 bases, 6 bases remained unmatched. The CDR3 DNA follows: TGTGCCAGCAGCGTAGTTGGTACGGGGGGCTCCTACAATGAGCAGTTCTTC. It yields the protein CASSVVGTGGSYNEQFF.

In this sample, this clonotype turned up many times. V and J are TRBV4-1 and TRBJ1-2; 7 bases map to TRBD1. The CDR3 runs 15 residues. The V gene's germline CDR1 is MGHRA and CDR2 YSYEKL. V lost 4 bases, J lost 2 bases, and 7 bases stayed unmatched. The CDR3 DNA follows: TGCGCCAGCAGCCGCCTGGGACAGCAGAACTATGGCTACACCTTC. It specifies CASSRLGQQNYGYTF.

This chain links TRBV5-1 with TRBJ2-1; the match to TRBD2 covers 8 bases. Germline lookup yields CDR1 SGHRS and CDR2 YFSETQ. Losses at the gene ends were 0 bases for V and 1 base for J; bases not matched to a gene: 3. The CDR3 loop spans 16 amino acids. CDR3 loop: CASSLALAESYNEQFF. DNA of the CDR3: TGCGCCAGCAGCTTGGCACTAGCGGAATCCTACAATGAGCAGTTCTTC. Drawing the rest from reference TRBV5-1 and TRBJ2-1, the complete variable domain is KAGVTQTPRYLIKTRGQQVTLSCSPISGHRSVSWYQQTPGQGLQFLFEYFSETQRNKGNFPGRFSGRQFSNSRSEMNVSTLELGDSALYLCASSLALAESYNEQFFGPGTRLTVL.

This clonotype was seen more than once but under ten times. The V and J genes are TRBV7-8 and TRBJ2-1, with 10 bases identical to TRBD2. Germline values: CDR1 SGHVS, CDR2 FQNEAQ. The J segment lost 2 bases and the V segment lost 0 bases, leaving 1 base of the junction unmatched. The CDR3 loop spans 16 amino acids. The CDR3 DNA reads TGTGCCAGCAGCTTAGCGCTAGCGGGGGCCTACAATGAGCAGTTCTTC. Translated: CASSLALAGAYNEQFF.

The V call is TRBV10-3, the J call TRBJ2-1, with 8 nucleotides matching TRBD2. J gave up 8 bases and V 4 bases, and 22 bases lay outside the gene matches. Germline CDR1 and CDR2: ENHRY and SYGVKD. The CDR3 is 19 residues long. The DNA for the CDR3 is TGTGCCATCAGTGGGCTCGTCCCTCGGGAGCGGGGGCCGCCGGATGAGCAGTTCTTC. Translating it yields CAISGLVPRERGPPDEQFF.

This clonotype was detected a few times. This sequence joins TRBV5-1 and TRBJ1-5; a possible D gene is TRBD1 (6 bases). Germline CDR1 reads SGHRS; CDR2 reads YFSETQ. The V gene lost 4 bases and the J gene lost 1 base, with 12 bases spanning the gap. The CDR3 contains 15 residues. CDR3 sequence reads: CASSRDIGSNQPQHF. CDR3 DNA: TGCGCCAGCAGCAGGGACATTGGGAGCAATCAGCCCCAGCATTTT.

The J gene is TRBJ2-3, the V gene TRBV24-1; unclear D gene. The CDR3 consists of 14 residues. Germline-derived CDR1 and CDR2 are KGHDR and SFDVKD. The V and J ends lost 3 bases and 4 bases respectively, with 10 bases between them. The CDR3 region is CATSDQEVADTQYF. For the CDR3, the DNA is TGTGCCACCAGTGATCAAGAGGTTGCAGATACGCAGTATTTT.